The clone carrying this TCR beta chain was observed a handful of times. Its antigen is unknown. The data originate from a study of T-cell reconstitution after alpha-beta-depleted transplantation in children. The CDR3 extends over 16 amino acids. Germline CDR1 is KGHSH and CDR2 is LQKENI. Trimming stripped 2 bases from V and 8 bases from J, with 18 bases between. The TCRbeta library was prepared with unique molecular identifiers. TCRdb reprocessed the PCR reads with MiXCR, giving one entry per CDR3 protein. The sample carries 500,000 to 650,000 distinct CDR3 sequences, roughly an eighth recorded once. Study-level points and caveats: The authors attributed T-cell counts and diversity one year after transplant mostly to newly produced T cells. Reportedly, alpha-beta T cells present about two months post-transplant originated from several hundred expanded clones of graft origin.

Specimen: PBMCs, mostly from graft donor cells, collected 180 days after TCRalphabeta/CD19-depleted stem cell transplant. The chain couples TRBV18 to TRBJ1-4; TRBD1 is a possible D gene (5 bases). The receptor was isolated from a female patient younger than 10 who had a stem cell transplant for aplastic anemia, so the T cells may come from the graft donor. CDR3 region: CASSPVLAGQGEKLFF. The CDR3 coding sequence is TGTGCCAGCTCACCAGTTCTCGCAGGGCAAGGCGAAAAACTGTTTTTT.